Given below is one T cell receptor beta chain in context. This PCR relied on a set of 60 Vbeta primers and 13 Jbeta primers. Produced via immunoSEQ multiplex PCR; TCRdb's table is partial and in-frame only. The data show about 140,000 clones, roughly 80% seen once. The sample is drawn from a study of cytomegalovirus exposure and HLA in healthy donors. The CDR3 length is 14 residues. Germline CDR1 reads LNHDA; CDR2 reads SQIVND (reference sequence). The V end lost 3 bases, the J end lost 4 bases, and 10 bases lay between the germline ends. This sequence joins TRBV19 and TRBJ2-1; D is possibly TRBD1 (6 bases). Sequencing was performed on PBMCs. The clonotype comes from a female donor in good health and CMV-seronegative. The CDR3 loop reads CASSIRTAYNEQFF. CDR3 coding DNA: TGTGCCAGTAGTATCAGGACAGCTTACAATGAGCAGTTCTTC. Using reference TRBV19 and TRBJ2-1 for the parts outside the CDR3, the full variable domain is DGGITQSPKYLFRKEGQNVTLSCEQNLNHDAMYWYRQDPGQGLRLIYYSQIVNDFQKGDIAEGYSVSREKKESFPLTVTSAQKNPTAFYLCASSIRTAYNEQFFGPGTRLTVL.